This paragraph covers one TCR beta chain sequence. Authors' processing steps: Reference gene primer amplification yielded estimated nucleated cell counts. Clones were read by immunoSEQ multiplex PCR, and TCRdb kept only the in-frame ones, dropping some. The D gene and trimming were derived from the DNA, and the V and J assignments and clone size from that table. The repertoire consists of about 280,000 clones, with around 84% occurring once and the leading ten covering roughly 5.3%. The entry originates in a study of blood T cell repertoires in COVID-19. The CDR3 has 15 amino acids. Germline values: CDR1 SEHNR, CDR2 FQNEAQ (reference sequence). The trim removed 5 bases at V and 4 bases at J, leaving 9 bases unmatched. Participants spanned ages about 18 to 100 years and resided in roughly 22 US areas. Participant-given clinical history determined each cohort assignment. During the 2 weeks before they entered the study, exposed participants had met someone with a PCR-confirmed or clinician-diagnosed COVID-19 case.

The V and J genes are TRBV7-9 and TRBJ1-1, with TRBD1 matching over 8 bases. Material for sequencing was PBMCs or T cells enriched from blood (not recorded which). The source of this sequence is a man between 40 and 49 years old who had been exposed to COVID-19. The CDR3: CASSRGQGGSTEAFF. The CDR3 bases are TGTGCCAGCAGCCGAGGACAGGGAGGGAGCACTGAAGCTTTCTTT.